The rows below give T cell receptor beta chains drawn from one sample of a study of T cell repertoires in cytomegalovirus infection. TCRdb fed the reads into MiXCR, producing one record per CDR3 protein. The sample consists of hundreds of thousands of distinct CDR3 sequences, roughly 30% of them appearing once. Sequencing used PBMCs. The receptors stem from a human donor in good health (CMV status not recorded). Some clones in this sample may be carry-over from other donors' samples. Both conserved end residues are part of each CDR3. The D gene is left open where the match is weak. Not every row has a clone size; where given, it reads once, few, many or a size class.

j_gene | abundance | d_gene | v_gene | len | CDR3nt | CDR3aa
TRBJ2-3 | . | . | TRBV12-3/TRBV12-4 | 16 | TGTGCCAGCAGTTCACTGGCGGGGCGAATCGCAGATACGCAGTATTTT | CASSSLAGRIADTQYF
TRBJ2-3 | . | . | TRBV10-3 | 14 | TGTGCCATCAGTGTAGATCCCCTGGCAGATACGCAGTATTTT | CAISVDPLADTQYF
TRBJ2-5 | few | . | TRBV20-1 | 12 | TGCAGTGCTAGAGTCCGGAACTGGACCCAGTACTTC | CSARVRNWTQYF
TRBJ2-7 | . | TRBD1 | TRBV6-2/TRBV6-3 | 16 | TGTGCCAGCAGTTCCTTCACAGGGGGCTTTTTTGAAGAGCAGTACTTC | CASSSFTGGFFEEQYF
TRBJ2-3 | . | TRBD2 | TRBV6-5 | 15 | TGTGCCAGCAGTCTTGGGACTAGCGGGGGTAATACGCAGTATTTT | CASSLGTSGGNTQYF
TRBJ1-5 | . | . | TRBV7-8 | 15 | TGTGCCAGCAGCTCCGCCGGACGCGGGGTATCGCCCCAGCATTTT | CASSSAGRGVSPQHF
TRBJ2-1 | few | TRBD1 | TRBV14 | 16 | TGTGCCAGCAGCCAAGAAGGACAGGGGGTTTTCAATGAGCAGTTCTTC | CASSQEGQGVFNEQFF
TRBJ2-7 | once | TRBD2 | TRBV6-5 | 14 | TGTGCCAGCAGGGGACTAGCGGGGCCCTACGAGCAGTACTTC | CASRGLAGPYEQYF
TRBJ1-1 | . | . | TRBV25-1 | 16 | TGTGCCAGCAGTGCTACTGCGGGACAAGGGAACACTGAAGATTTCTTT | CASSATAGQGNTEDFF
TRBJ2-5 | few | TRBD2 | TRBV12-3/TRBV12-4 | 17 | TGTGCCAGCAGTTTAAACGGGGGGGTTAGCGGGCAAGAGACCCAGTACTTC | CASSLNGGVSGQETQYF
TRBJ2-1 | . | . | TRBV14 | 11 | TGTGCCAGCAGCCAACACAATGAGCAGTTCTTC | CASSQHNEQFF
TRBJ2-2 | many | . | TRBV6-6 | 15 | TGTGCCAGCAGTTATATGAGGGACGGCACCGGGGAGCTGTTTTTT | CASSYMRDGTGELFF
TRBJ2-4 | . | . | TRBV12-3/TRBV12-4 | 16 | TGTGCCAGCAGTTTCCGCGCGCAGTCGGCCAAAAAAATTCAGTCCTTC | CASSFRAQSAKKIQSF
TRBJ1-5 | few | . | TRBV5-1 | 14 | TGCGCCAGCAGTTGGGACCGGGGCGGTCAGCCCCAGCATTTT | CASSWDRGGQPQHF
TRBJ2-1 | many | . | TRBV7-2 | 15 | TGTGCCAGCAGCTTAACTAGGAGCCCAATCAATGAGCAGTTCTTC | CASSLTRSPINEQFF
TRBJ2-4 | once | TRBD2 | TRBV5-5 | 15 | TGTGCCAGCAGCTTGGAATTGCGGGGGAAAAACATTCAGTACTTC | CASSLELRGKNIQYF
TRBJ1-1 | . | TRBD1 | TRBV6-2/TRBV6-3 | 14 | TGTGCCAGCAGCAGAGGGGGCTTGGGCACTGAAGCTTTCTTT | CASSRGGLGTEAFF
TRBJ2-2 | . | . | TRBV2 | 17 | TGTGCCAGCAGGGTAAATATACAGGGACCAGACACCGGGGAGCTGTTTTTT | CASRVNIQGPDTGELFF